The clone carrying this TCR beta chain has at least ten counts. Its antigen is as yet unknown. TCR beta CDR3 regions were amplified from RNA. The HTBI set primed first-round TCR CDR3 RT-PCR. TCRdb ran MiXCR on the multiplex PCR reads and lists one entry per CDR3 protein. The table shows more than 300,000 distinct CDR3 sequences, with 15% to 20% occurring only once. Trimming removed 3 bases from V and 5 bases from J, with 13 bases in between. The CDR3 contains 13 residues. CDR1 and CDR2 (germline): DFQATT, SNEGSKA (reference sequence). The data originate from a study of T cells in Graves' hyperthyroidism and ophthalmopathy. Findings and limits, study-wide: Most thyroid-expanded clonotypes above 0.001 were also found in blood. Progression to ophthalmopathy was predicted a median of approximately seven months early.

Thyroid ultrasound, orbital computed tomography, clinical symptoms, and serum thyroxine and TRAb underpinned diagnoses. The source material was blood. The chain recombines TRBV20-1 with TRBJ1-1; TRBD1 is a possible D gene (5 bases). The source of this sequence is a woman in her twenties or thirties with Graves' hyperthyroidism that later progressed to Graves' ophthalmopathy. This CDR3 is CSASGGGMTEAFF. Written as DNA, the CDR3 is TGCAGTGCTAGCGGGGGAGGAATGACTGAAGCTTTCTTT.